These 15 T cell receptor beta chains were all obtained from the same sample, sequenced in a study of early T cells in non-severe SARS-CoV-2 infection. TCRdb independently ran MiXCR on the 5' RACE reads; one entry per CDR3 protein. Of approximately 83,000 distinct CDR3 sequences in the sample, about 14% were seen once. The sample taken for sequencing was whole blood. All receptors derive from an adult who was a healthcare worker with PCR-confirmed SARS-CoV-2 infection or an uninfected control (not recorded which).

This clonotype was recorded many times. The J gene is TRBJ2-3, the V gene TRBV18; no clear D gene. V was clipped by 3 bases and J by 0 bases, with 7 bases between them. Germline V lookup: CDR1 KGHSH, CDR2 LQKENI. The CDR3 spans 14 residues. CDR3 loop: CASSPVRSTDTQYF. DNA of the CDR3: TGTGCCAGCTCACCGGTTAGAAGCACAGATACGCAGTATTTT.

This clonotype has only a few counts. The chain has TRBV29-1 and TRBJ1-4; D call uncertain. V lost 6 bases and J lost 5, with 7 bases in between. The CDR3 loop spans 11 amino acids. Germline lookup yields CDR1 SQVTM and CDR2 ANQGSEA. As DNA, the CDR3 is TGCAGCGTAGAACAGAATGAAAAACTGTTTTTT. Translating it yields CSVEQNEKLFF.

This clonotype was recorded a few times. The chain carries TRBV5-5 and TRBJ2-7; D is possibly TRBD2 (5 bases). Germline CDR1 and CDR2: SGHKS and YYEKEE (reference sequence). The CDR3 loop spans 15 amino acids. Trimming removed 3 bases from V and 6 bases from J, with 19 bases in between. The CDR3 loop is CASSSPLVGGGEQYF. The CDR3 nucleotides read TGTGCCAGCAGCTCCCCGTTGGTAGGAGGAGGCGAGCAGTACTTC.

The V and J genes are TRBV6-2 or TRBV6-3 and TRBJ1-5; D is perhaps TRBD1 (6 bases). CDR3 length: 16 amino acids. With 0 bases removed from V and 7 bases from J, the gap between germline ends came to 16 bases. In germline, CDR1 is MNHEY, CDR2 SVGEGT. The CDR3 reads CASSYSRTGSWQPQHF. The CDR3 nucleotides read TGTGCCAGCAGTTACTCGAGAACAGGGTCGTGGCAGCCCCAGCATTTT.

V usage is TRBV10-2 and J usage is TRBJ1-1; the D is unclear. The CDR3 spans 11 residues. V was pared by 5 bases and J by 4 bases, with 5 bases between. Germline V gene data show CDR1 as WSHSY and CDR2 as SAAADI. In nucleotides, the CDR3 is TGCGCCAGCAGTAAGGTCACTGAAGCTTTCTTT. This codes for CASSKVTEAFF.

CDR3 in amino acids: CASSQVRTSGDYNEQFF. CDR3 coding DNA: TGTGCCAGCAGCCAGGTTAGGACTAGCGGAGACTACAATGAGCAGTTCTTC. The chain uses TRBV4-2 and TRBJ2-1, with TRBD2 identical over 10 bases. The CDR3 length is 17 residues. V lost 3 bases to trimming and J lost 3 bases; unmatched junction nucleotides: 8. Germline V CDR1 and CDR2: LGHNA, YNFKEQ.

V gene TRBV7-2 combines with J gene TRBJ2-5; 7 bases fit TRBD2. Germline V CDR1 and CDR2: SGHTA, FQGNSA. J was trimmed by 8 bases and V by 5 bases; bases with no gene match: 2. This CDR3 has 11 residues. This CDR3 reads CASSTSETQYF. The CDR3 nucleotides are TGTGCCAGCAGCACTAGCGAAACCCAGTACTTC.

J is TRBJ2-2 and V is TRBV4-3, with D possibly being TRBD1 (6 bases). The CDR3 runs to 16 residues. Trimming took off 0 bases at V and 10 bases at J, with 18 bases between the two ends. The germline CDR1 and CDR2 sequences are LGHNA and YSLEER. The CDR3 region is CASSQERTGWSLELFF. In nucleotides, the CDR3 is TGCGCCAGCAGCCAAGAGAGAACAGGGTGGAGTTTGGAGCTGTTTTTT.

The V and J genes are TRBV5-1 and TRBJ2-5, with TRBD1 as a possible D gene (6 bases). The CDR3 is made up of 14 amino acids. Trimming left V 0 bases short and J 5 bases short, with 11 bases between. The germline V gene has CDR1 SGHRS and CDR2 YFSETQ. DNA of the CDR3: TGCGCCAGCAGCTTGGTGGGGGCAAGTGAGACCCAGTACTTC. This codes for CASSLVGASETQYF.

This clonotype showed up just a few times. The J gene is TRBJ1-5, the V gene TRBV12-3 or TRBV12-4, with a tentative D call TRBD1 (6 bases). The CDR3 sequence is 15 residues long. V lost 3 bases, J lost 5 bases, and 14 bases lay in between. CDR3 coding DNA: TGTGCCAGCAGTTTCGGCCAGGGGCGCGATCAGCCCCAGCATTTT. Protein: CASSFGQGRDQPQHF.

This clonotype came up a few times. The J gene is TRBJ1-2, the V gene TRBV12-3 or TRBV12-4; D not resolved. Trimming pared 7 bases from V and 1 base from J, leaving 7 bases between. This CDR3 comprises 12 residues. The DNA for the CDR3 is TGTGCCAGCACCCCCCATAACTATGGCTACACCTTC. This translates into CASTPHNYGYTF.

This rearrangement joins TRBV6-1 to TRBJ1-2; D is unresolved. This CDR3 region has 17 residues. Trimming cost V 8 bases and J 6 bases, with 28 bases left between them. Germline lookup yields CDR1 MNHNS and CDR2 SASEGT. In nucleotides, the CDR3 is TGTGCCAGCCCCCTAGGACTCTCAAAACATTTGTCCGATGGCTACACCTTC. Amino acid sequence: CASPLGLSKHLSDGYTF.

This clonotype has a handful of counts. At one boundary the junction diverges from the germline segment, which might be a read error. The chain uses TRBV7-9 and TRBJ1-4; 7 bases match TRBD1. CDR3 length: 15 amino acids. The V gene's germline CDR1 is SEHNR and CDR2 FQNEAQ (reference sequence). Here the CDR3 reads CANSERQGRNGKLFF. The CDR3 DNA sequence: TGTGCCAACAGCGAAAGACAGGGCCGGAATGGAAAACTGTTTTTT.

This clonotype has a single count. The junction differs from germline at one of its ends, possibly a read error. The chain combines TRBV5-1 with TRBJ1-6, with 7 bases that match TRBD1. CDR3 length: 14 amino acids. Germline V gene sequence: CDR1 SGHRS, CDR2 YFSETQ. The CDR3 region has the DNA TGCGCCAGCAGCCCCGGGACAGAGTATTCGCCCCTCCACTTT. Translated, it gives CASSPGTEYSPLHF. Variable domain in full (rest from reference TRBV5-1 and TRBJ1-6): KAGVTQTPRYLIKTRGQQVTLSCSPISGHRSVSWYQQTPGQGLQFLFEYFSETQRNKGNFPGRFSGRQFSNSRSEMNVSTLELGDSALYLCASSPGTEYSPLHFGNGTRLTVT.

This clonotype was found many times. This chain connects TRBV10-3 to TRBJ1-1, with 10 bases aligning to TRBD1. Looked up from germline, CDR1 is ENHRY and CDR2 is SYGVKD. The CDR3 has 13 residues. The junction had 4 bases not matched to a gene; V was cut back by 8 bases and J by 4 bases. The CDR3 loop reads CAIGDRGGTEAFF. The CDR3 nucleotides are TGTGCCATCGGGGACAGGGGTGGCACTGAAGCTTTCTTT.